One and the same sample provided the 10 T cell receptor beta chains below, sequenced in a study of brain T cells in children with intractable seizures. Time point denoted: blood from clinic visit 5 months post-surgery; TSC patient then seizure free. Clones were sequenced by immunoSEQ multiplex PCR, and TCRdb holds only the in-frame ones, with some missing. The sample holds about 340,000 clones, 85% to 95% seen once. The sequences come from peripheral blood, collected 4 to 5 months after surgery. Receptor source: a boy under two years old with tuberous sclerosis and intractable seizures.

This chain links TRBV7-9 with TRBJ2-5, with no clear D. V lost 5 bases, J lost 8 bases, and 12 bases lay in between. Germline V gives CDR1 SEHNR, CDR2 FQNEAQ (reference sequence). The CDR3 extends over 12 amino acids. The CDR3 protein is CASSVDRLTQYF. For the CDR3, the DNA is TGTGCCAGCAGCGTAGACCGCCTTACCCAGTACTTC.

The chain combines TRBV28 with TRBJ1-4; D not certain. V was pared by 3 bases and J by 8 bases, with 4 bases between. Per the germline V gene, CDR1 is MDHEN and CDR2 is SYDVKM. This CDR3 region has 11 residues. CDR3 protein: CASSFKEKLFF. The CDR3 DNA follows: TGTGCCAGCAGTTTTAAGGAAAAACTGTTTTTT.

The chain is built from TRBV5-1 and TRBJ2-1; no clear D gene. This CDR3 comprises 13 residues. Trimming removed 0 bases from V and 6 bases from J, with 7 bases in between. CDR1 and CDR2 (germline): SGHRS, YFSETQ. CDR3 coding DNA: TGCGCCAGCAGCTTGGTGGCTAGCAATGAGCAGTTCTTC. Translation gives CASSLVASNEQFF.

V and J are TRBV5-3 and TRBJ2-2, with 8 bases fitting TRBD2. TRBV5-3 is recorded as an ORF, its role being uncertain. The CDR3 has 14 residues. Germline trimming cut 7 bases from V and 5 bases from J; bases unmatched to any gene: 7. The CDR3, as DNA: TGTGCCAGATTGTTGCTAGCGGGTACCGGGGAGCTGTTTTTT. Translated, it gives CARLLLAGTGELFF.

The genes are TRBV19 and TRBJ2-7, with D possibly matching TRBD1 (6 bases). With 4 bases removed from V and 2 bases from J, the gap between germline ends came to 12 bases. In germline, CDR1 is LNHDA, CDR2 SQIVND (reference sequence). The CDR3 sequence is 14 residues long. CDR3 nucleotide sequence: TGTGCCAGTAGTAGGACAGCCCACCCCTACGAGCAGTACTTC. Its translation is CASSRTAHPYEQYF.

The chain carries TRBV4-1 and TRBJ2-5; D is unclear. Germline assignment: CDR1 MGHRA and CDR2 YSYEKL. The CDR3 loop spans 12 amino acids. The V gene lost 3 bases and the J gene lost 7 bases, with 9 bases spanning the gap. The CDR3 reads CASSHVLGTQYF. The CDR3 DNA reads as TGCGCCAGCAGCCATGTTCTCGGGACCCAGTACTTC.

The CDR3 is CASSPRGVQGAKHYGYTF. CDR3 DNA sequence: TGCGCCAGCAGCCCCAGAGGGGTGCAGGGGGCAAAACACTATGGCTACACCTTC. This chain connects TRBV5-1 to TRBJ1-2; 8 bases align to TRBD1. With 4 bases clipped from V and 3 bases from J, the junction kept 17 bases outside the gene matches. The V gene's germline CDR1 is SGHRS and CDR2 YFSETQ. There are 18 residues in the CDR3.

The V call is TRBV5-6, the J call TRBJ1-6; D possibly corresponds to TRBD1 (5 bases). The germline V and J ends were trimmed by 3 bases and 1 base, with 11 bases remaining between them. CDR3 length: 16 residues. Germline CDR1 is SGHDT and CDR2 is YYEEEE. The CDR3 loop reads CASSSWGSSYNSPLHF. As DNA, the CDR3 is TGTGCCAGCAGCTCTTGGGGGAGTTCCTATAATTCACCCCTCCACTTT.

The CDR3 region is CASSEDRVYYSGGYTF. The CDR3 coding sequence is TGCGCCAGCAGTGAGGACAGGGTCTATTATTCAGGTGGCTACACCTTC. V and J are TRBV10-2 and TRBJ1-2; 7 bases are shared with TRBD1. V was pared by 2 bases and J by 7 bases, with 13 bases of the junction left unmatched. Germline V CDR1 and CDR2: WSHSY, SAAADI. This CDR3 has 16 residues.

The chain employs TRBV5-4 and TRBJ2-5; D is perhaps TRBD2 (6 bases). The CDR3 sequence is 15 residues long. V lost 3 bases to trimming and J lost 8 bases, with 20 bases between them. CDR1 and CDR2 from the germline V gene are SGHNT and YYREEE (reference sequence). CDR3 in DNA: TGTGCCAGCAGCTCGGGACTCGCCATTTCTTTAACCCAGTACTTC. It translates to CASSSGLAISLTQYF.